Ten or more counts support the clone carrying this T cell receptor (beta chain). Its antigen remains unknown. This entry belongs to a study of spatial heterogeneity in lung cancer. Looking at the study overall: More beta-chain than alpha-chain sequences were consistently detected. On average, each unique TCR and UMI combination appeared more than ten times in raw reads. The study's findings and limits: Follow-up blood showed ubiquitous expanded tumor TCRs less than blood at resection did.

Each TCR cDNA molecule bore a unique molecular identifier. Via MiXCR, TCRdb re-called the 5' RACE reads, giving one row per CDR3 protein. The table records about 48,000 distinct CDR3 sequences, approximately 5% of them present only once. The time point is: sample taken at primary tumor resection. Sequencing covered unsorted whole RNA taken from tumor, nontumor lung or frozen PBMC. The CDR3 consists of 13 residues. V lost 4 bases and J 4 bases, leaving 8 bases between the germline ends. The sequence came from a male donor with early-stage non-small cell lung cancer. V is TRBV12-3 or TRBV12-4 and J is TRBJ1-5; maybe TRBD1 (5 bases). Sequencing used PBMCs, obtained at surgery. The CDR3, as DNA: TGTGCCAGCAGTTGGGACGGGAATCAGCCCCAGCATTTT. Residues: CASSWDGNQPQHF.